This paragraph covers one TCR beta chain sequence. This CDR3 region has 15 residues. With 4 bases clipped from V and 4 bases from J, the junction kept 6 bases outside the gene matches. Germline-derived CDR1 and CDR2 are LNHDA and SQIVND (reference sequence). The sample belongs to a study of cytomegalovirus exposure and HLA in healthy donors. Study as a whole: Of the donors genotyped, some 400 in all, less than 90% fell in the Caucasian-associated ancestry cluster.

13 Jbeta primers and 60 Vbeta primers were used for the PCR. Libraries were prepared by immunoSEQ multiplex PCR; TCRdb keeps only in-frame clonotypes and omits some of them. The table includes 90,000 to 120,000 clones, 70% to 80% detected once. Input material: PBMCs. This chain connects TRBV19 to TRBJ2-1, with 8 positions matching TRBD1. This TCR was sampled from a woman aged 40-49 years in good health and CMV-seronegative. CDR3 sequence reads: CASSSRDRLYNEQFF. The CDR3 nucleotides read TGTGCCAGTAGTAGCCGGGACAGGTTGTACAATGAGCAGTTCTTC.